The rows below give T cell receptor beta chains drawn from one sample of a study of human T cells and chemical hapten exposure. TCRdb used MiXCR to reprocess the RACE reads, holding one entry per CDR3 protein. Among 150,000 to 200,000 distinct CDR3 sequences, roughly 14% were seen once, and the ten largest hold less than 2%. The sample was whole blood, taken in connection with sensitization to the hapten diphenylcyclopropenone (DPC). The receptor source for this set is a woman aged 30 to 39 with alopecia areata. Some clones in this sample may be carry-over from other donors' samples. The CDR3 runs from the conserved cysteine through the conserved F or W. D genes are given only for firm matches. The size of a clone is reported for some rows only, either as once, few or many, or as a class for expanded clones.

D: TRBD1; size: NA; J: TRBJ2-5; V: TRBV6-5; length: 14; CDR3: CASRGTGVQETQYF; DNA: TGTGCCAGCAGGGGGACAGGGGTCCAAGAGACCCAGTACTTC
D: NA; size: NA; J: TRBJ1-1; V: TRBV14; length: 13; CDR3: CASSPYGGPEAFF; DNA: TGTGCCAGCAGCCCATACGGGGGACCTGAAGCTTTCTTT
D: NA; size: NA; J: TRBJ2-3; V: TRBV9; length: 12; CDR3: CASSVDQNTQYF; DNA: TGTGCCAGCAGCGTCGACCAGAATACGCAGTATTTT
D: NA; size: NA; J: TRBJ1-2; V: TRBV29-1; length: 12; CDR3: CSVERSVYGYTF; DNA: TGCAGCGTTGAAAGGTCTGTTTATGGCTACACCTTC
D: NA; size: NA; J: TRBJ2-3; V: TRBV20-1; length: 15; CDR3: CSARDERRFTDTQYF; DNA: TGCAGTGCTAGAGATGAGCGGCGCTTCACAGATACGCAGTATTTT
D: NA; size: NA; J: TRBJ2-5; V: TRBV14; length: 13; CDR3: CASSEQLQETQYF; DNA: TGTGCCAGCAGCGAACAGCTTCAAGAGACCCAGTACTTC
D: NA; size: NA; J: TRBJ2-2; V: TRBV20-1; length: 13; CDR3: CSARDPRAGELFF; DNA: TGCAGTGCTAGAGACCCACGAGCCGGGGAGCTGTTTTTT
D: TRBD1; size: many; J: TRBJ2-1; V: TRBV20-1; length: 14; CDR3: CSAGEGQAPHEQFF; DNA: TGCAGTGCTGGAGAGGGACAGGCGCCGCACGAGCAGTTCTTC
D: NA; size: NA; J: TRBJ2-7; V: TRBV6-2/TRBV6-3; length: 13; CDR3: CASMGRRPYEQYF; DNA: TGTGCCAGCATGGGCCGTCGACCCTACGAGCAGTACTTC
D: NA; size: NA; J: TRBJ2-5; V: TRBV18; length: 13; CDR3: CASSRSPRETQYF; DNA: TGTGCCAGCTCACGCTCCCCCCGGGAGACCCAGTACTTC
D: NA; size: many; J: TRBJ1-6; V: TRBV2; length: 12; CDR3: CASITLGSPLHF; DNA: TGTGCCAGCATCACCTTGGGTTCACCCCTCCACTTT
D: NA; size: NA; J: TRBJ1-2; V: TRBV11-2; length: 13; CDR3: CASSPRGSGGYTF; DNA: TGTGCCAGCAGCCCGAGGGGGTCGGGTGGCTACACCTTC
D: TRBD1; size: many; J: TRBJ2-2; V: TRBV28; length: 15; CDR3: CASSSDRVVAGELFF; DNA: TGTGCCAGCAGTTCGGACAGGGTGGTTGCCGGGGAGCTGTTTTTT
D: NA; size: few; J: TRBJ2-2; V: TRBV7-2; length: 13; CDR3: CASSAAGPGELFF; DNA: TGTGCCAGCAGCGCCGCAGGGCCCGGGGAGCTGTTTTTT
D: TRBD2; size: many; J: TRBJ2-3; V: TRBV7-2; length: 16; CDR3: CASSSTGTSGKRTQYF; DNA: TGTGCCAGCAGCTCTACCGGGACTAGCGGAAAACGTACGCAGTATTTT
D: NA; size: few; J: TRBJ1-6; V: TRBV4-2; length: 17; CDR3: CASSQDKWAGWDSPLHF; DNA: TGTGCCAGCAGCCAAGATAAGTGGGCAGGTTGGGATTCACCCCTCCACTTT
D: NA; size: few; J: TRBJ1-1; V: TRBV29-1; length: 14; CDR3: CSVEERGVGTEAFF; DNA: TGCAGCGTTGAAGAACGGGGGGTCGGCACTGAAGCTTTCTTT
D: NA; size: NA; J: TRBJ1-5; V: TRBV2; length: 13; CDR3: CASSHDGNQPQHF; DNA: TGTGCCAGCAGTCATGATGGCAATCAGCCCCAGCATTTT
D: NA; size: few; J: TRBJ2-3; V: TRBV20-1; length: 15; CDR3: CSASDRKEFTDTQYF; DNA: TGCAGTGCTAGTGATCGGAAGGAATTCACAGATACGCAGTATTTT
D: TRBD1; size: NA; J: TRBJ2-5; V: TRBV5-4; length: 14; CDR3: CASSLGQGEGTQYF; DNA: TGTGCCAGCAGCTTGGGACAGGGGGAAGGGACCCAGTACTTC